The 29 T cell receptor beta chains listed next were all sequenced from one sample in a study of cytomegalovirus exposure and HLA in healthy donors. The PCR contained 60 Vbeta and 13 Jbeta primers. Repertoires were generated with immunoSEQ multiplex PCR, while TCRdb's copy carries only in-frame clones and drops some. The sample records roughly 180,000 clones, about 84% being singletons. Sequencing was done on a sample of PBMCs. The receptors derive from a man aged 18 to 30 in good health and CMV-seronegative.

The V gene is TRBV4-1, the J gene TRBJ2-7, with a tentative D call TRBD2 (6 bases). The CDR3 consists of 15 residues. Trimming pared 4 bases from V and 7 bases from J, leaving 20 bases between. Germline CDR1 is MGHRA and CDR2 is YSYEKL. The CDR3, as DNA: TGCGCCAGCAGCCTCCGGGACTCAGGAGTCGGGGAGCAGTACTTC. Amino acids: CASSLRDSGVGEQYF.

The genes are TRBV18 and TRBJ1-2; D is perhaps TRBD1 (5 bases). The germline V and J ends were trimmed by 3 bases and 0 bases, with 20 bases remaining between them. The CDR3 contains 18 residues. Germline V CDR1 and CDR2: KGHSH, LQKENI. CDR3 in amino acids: CASSPTPTGGTTNYGYTF. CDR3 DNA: TGTGCCAGCTCACCCACCCCCACCGGGGGTACAACTAACTATGGCTACACCTTC.

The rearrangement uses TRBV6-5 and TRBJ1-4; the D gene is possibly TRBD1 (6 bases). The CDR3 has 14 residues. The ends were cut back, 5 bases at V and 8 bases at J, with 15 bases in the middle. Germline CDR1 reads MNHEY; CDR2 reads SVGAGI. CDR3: CASSRQAQGEKLFF. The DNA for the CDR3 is TGTGCCAGCAGTCGACAGGCCCAGGGGGAAAAACTGTTTTTT.

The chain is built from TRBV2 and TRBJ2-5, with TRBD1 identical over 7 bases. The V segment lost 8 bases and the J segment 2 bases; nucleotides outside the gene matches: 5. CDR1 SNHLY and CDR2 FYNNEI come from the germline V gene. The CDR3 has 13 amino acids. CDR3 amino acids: CASPPRGQETQYF. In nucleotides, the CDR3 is TGTGCCAGCCCCCCCAGGGGGCAAGAGACCCAGTACTTC.

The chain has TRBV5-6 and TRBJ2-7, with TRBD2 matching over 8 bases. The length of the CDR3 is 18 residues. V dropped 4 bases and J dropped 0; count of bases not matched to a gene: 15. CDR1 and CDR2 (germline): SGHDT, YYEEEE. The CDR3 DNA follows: TGTGCCAGCAGCAGATCCCCGGGACTAGGACACTACTCCTACGAGCAGTACTTC. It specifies CASSRSPGLGHYSYEQYF.

CDR3: CASSFLDLLTYPGEQFF. The CDR3 region has the DNA TGTGCCAGCAGTTTCCTCGACCTATTGACTTACCCGGGTGAGCAGTTCTTC. The rearrangement uses TRBV27 and TRBJ2-1; D is undetermined. V was shortened by 3 bases and J by 9 bases, with 24 bases between the two germline ends. The CDR3 consists of 17 residues. The germline V gene has CDR1 MNHEY and CDR2 SMNVEV (reference sequence).

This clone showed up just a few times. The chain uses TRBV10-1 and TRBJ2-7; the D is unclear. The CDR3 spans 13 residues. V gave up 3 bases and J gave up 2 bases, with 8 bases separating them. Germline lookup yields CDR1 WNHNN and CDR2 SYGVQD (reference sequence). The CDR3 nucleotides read TGCGCCAGCAGTGACAGGCTTACCTACGAGCAGTACTTC. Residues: CASSDRLTYEQYF.

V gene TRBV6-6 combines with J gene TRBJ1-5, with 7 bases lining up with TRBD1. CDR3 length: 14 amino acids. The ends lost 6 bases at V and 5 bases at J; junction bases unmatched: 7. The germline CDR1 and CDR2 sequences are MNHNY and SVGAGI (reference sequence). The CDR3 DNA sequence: TGTGCCAGCAGACCGGACAGGAGGCATCAGCCCCAGCATTTT. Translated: CASRPDRRHQPQHF.

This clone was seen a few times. The CDR3: CASSLEGENTEAFF. CDR3 DNA: TGTGCCAGCAGCTTGGAGGGAGAGAACACTGAAGCTTTCTTT. The chain links TRBV5-4 to TRBJ1-1, with D hard to call. Germline V CDR1 and CDR2: SGHNT, YYREEE (reference sequence). V lost 0 bases and J lost 1, with 7 bases in between. This CDR3 is built from 14 residues. The full variable domain, completed using reference TRBV5-4 and TRBJ1-1, is ETGVTQSPTHLIKTRGQQVTLRCSSQSGHNTVSWYQQALGQGPQFIFQYYREEENGRGNFPPRFSGLQFPNYSSELNVNALELDDSALYLCASSLEGENTEAFFGQGTRLTVV.

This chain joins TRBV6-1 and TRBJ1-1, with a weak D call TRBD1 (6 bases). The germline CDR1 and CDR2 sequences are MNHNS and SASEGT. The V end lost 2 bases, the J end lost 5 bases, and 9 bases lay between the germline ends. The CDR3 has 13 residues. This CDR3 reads CASSEYRVTEAFF. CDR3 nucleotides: TGTGCCAGCAGTGAATACAGGGTAACTGAAGCTTTCTTT.

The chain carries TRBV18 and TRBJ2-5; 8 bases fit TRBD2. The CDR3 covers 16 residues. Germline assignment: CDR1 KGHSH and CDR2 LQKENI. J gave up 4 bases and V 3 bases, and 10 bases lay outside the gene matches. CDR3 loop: CASSPRPGLGRETQYF. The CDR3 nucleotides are TGTGCCAGCTCACCTCGACCGGGACTAGGTAGAGAGACCCAGTACTTC.

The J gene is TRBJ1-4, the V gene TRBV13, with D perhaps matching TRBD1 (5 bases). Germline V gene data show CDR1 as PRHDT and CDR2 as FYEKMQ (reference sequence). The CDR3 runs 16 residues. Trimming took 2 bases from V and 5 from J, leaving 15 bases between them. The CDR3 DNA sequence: TGTGCCAGCAGCTTATCTTACGGCAGGGTGAATGAAAAACTGTTTTTT. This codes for CASSLSYGRVNEKLFF.

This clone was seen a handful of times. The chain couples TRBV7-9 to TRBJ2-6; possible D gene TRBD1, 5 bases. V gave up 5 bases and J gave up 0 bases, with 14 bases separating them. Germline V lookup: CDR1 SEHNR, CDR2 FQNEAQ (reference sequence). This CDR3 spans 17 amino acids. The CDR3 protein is CASSVLGHYSGANVLTF. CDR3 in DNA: TGTGCCAGCAGCGTGCTTGGACACTACTCTGGGGCCAACGTCCTGACTTTC.

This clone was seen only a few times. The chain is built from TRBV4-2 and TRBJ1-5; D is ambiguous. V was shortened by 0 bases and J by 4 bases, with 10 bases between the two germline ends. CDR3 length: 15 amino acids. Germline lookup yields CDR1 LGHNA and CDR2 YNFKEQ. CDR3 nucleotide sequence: TGTGCCAGCAGCCAAGATTTAGCCGGAAATCAGCCCCAGCATTTT. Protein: CASSQDLAGNQPQHF.

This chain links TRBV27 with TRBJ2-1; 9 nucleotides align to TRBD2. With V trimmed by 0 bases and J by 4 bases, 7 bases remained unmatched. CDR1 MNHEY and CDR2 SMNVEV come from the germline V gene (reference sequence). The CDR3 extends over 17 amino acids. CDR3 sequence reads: CASSLSRLAGRYNEQFF. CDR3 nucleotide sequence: TGTGCCAGCAGTTTATCGCGCCTAGCGGGGCGGTACAATGAGCAGTTCTTC.

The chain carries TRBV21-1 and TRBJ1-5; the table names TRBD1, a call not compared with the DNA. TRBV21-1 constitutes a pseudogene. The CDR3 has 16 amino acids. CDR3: CASKSDRKSSNQPQHF. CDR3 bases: TGTGCCAGCAAGTCGGACAGGAAAAGTAGCAATCAGCCCCAGCATTTT.

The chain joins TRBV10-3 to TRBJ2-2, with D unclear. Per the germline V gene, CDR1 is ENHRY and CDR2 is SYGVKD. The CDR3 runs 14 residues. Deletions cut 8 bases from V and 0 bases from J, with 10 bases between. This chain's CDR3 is CAIARGANTGELFF. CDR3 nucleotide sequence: TGTGCCATCGCACGCGGAGCGAACACCGGGGAGCTGTTTTTT.

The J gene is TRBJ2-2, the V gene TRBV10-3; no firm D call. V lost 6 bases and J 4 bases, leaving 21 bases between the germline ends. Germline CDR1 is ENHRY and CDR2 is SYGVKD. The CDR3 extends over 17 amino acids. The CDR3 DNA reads TGTGCCATCAGGCCTGCGATTTGGGCGCAAAGCACCGGGGAGCTGTTTTTT. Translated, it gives CAIRPAIWAQSTGELFF.

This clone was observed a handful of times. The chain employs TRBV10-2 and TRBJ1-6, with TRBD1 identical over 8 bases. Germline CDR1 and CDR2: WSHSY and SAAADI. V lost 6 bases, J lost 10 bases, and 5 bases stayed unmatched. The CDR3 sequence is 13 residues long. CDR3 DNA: TGCGCCAGCAGCGACAGGGGAGAATCACCCCTCCACTTT. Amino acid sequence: CASSDRGESPLHF.

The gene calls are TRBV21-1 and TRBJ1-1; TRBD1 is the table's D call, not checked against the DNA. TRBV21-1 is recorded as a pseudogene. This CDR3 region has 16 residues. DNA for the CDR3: TGTGCCAGCAGCAACCCGGACAGGGGAGGACGGACTGAAGCTTTCTTT. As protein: CASSNPDRGGRTEAFF.

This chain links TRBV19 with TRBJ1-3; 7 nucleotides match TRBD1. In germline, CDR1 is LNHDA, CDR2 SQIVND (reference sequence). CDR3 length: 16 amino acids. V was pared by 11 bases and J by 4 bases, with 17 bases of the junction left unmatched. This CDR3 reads CAAGFTTGTAGNTIYF. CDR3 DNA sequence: TGTGCCGCCGGATTCACGACAGGGACAGCGGGAAACACCATATATTTT.

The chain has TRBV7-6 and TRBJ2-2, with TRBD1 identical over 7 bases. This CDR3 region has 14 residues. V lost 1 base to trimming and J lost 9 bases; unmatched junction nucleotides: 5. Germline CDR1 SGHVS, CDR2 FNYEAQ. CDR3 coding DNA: TGTGCCAGCAGCTTAGGACAGGGAGACCGGGAGCTGTTTTTT. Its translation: CASSLGQGDRELFF.

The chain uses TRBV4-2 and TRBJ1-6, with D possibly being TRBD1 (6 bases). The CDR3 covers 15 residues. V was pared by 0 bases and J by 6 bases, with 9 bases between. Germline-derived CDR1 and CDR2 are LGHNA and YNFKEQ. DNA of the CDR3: TGTGCCAGCAGCCAAGAACAGGGAAGTAATTCACCCCTCCACTTT. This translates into CASSQEQGSNSPLHF.

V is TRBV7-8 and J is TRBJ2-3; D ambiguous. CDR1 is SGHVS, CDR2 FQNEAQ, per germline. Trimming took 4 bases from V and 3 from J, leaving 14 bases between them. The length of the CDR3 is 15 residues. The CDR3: CASSSSGRSTDTQYF. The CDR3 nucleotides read TGTGCCAGCAGCTCCTCCGGCAGGTCTACAGATACGCAGTATTTT.

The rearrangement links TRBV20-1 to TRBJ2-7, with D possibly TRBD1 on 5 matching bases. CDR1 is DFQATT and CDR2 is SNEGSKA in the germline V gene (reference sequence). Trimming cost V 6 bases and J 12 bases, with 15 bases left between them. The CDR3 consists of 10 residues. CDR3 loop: CSARLGPRYF. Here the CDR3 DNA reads TGCAGTGCCCGACTGGGGCCTAGGTACTTC.

The DNA for the CDR3 is TGTGCCAGCACCCCCCGGGAGAAGGGCACCACTGAAGCTTTCTTT. Protein: CASTPREKGTTEAFF. The chain links TRBV7-9 to TRBJ1-1; D call uncertain. Trimming stripped 7 bases from V and 4 bases from J, with 19 bases between. The CDR3 runs 15 residues. Germline V CDR1 and CDR2: SEHNR, FQNEAQ (reference sequence). Full variable domain (rest looked up from reference TRBV7-9 and TRBJ1-1): DTGVSQNPRHKITKRGQNVTFRCDPISEHNRLYWYRQTLGQGPEFLTYFQNEAQLEKSRLLSDRFSAERPKGSFSTLEIQRTEQGDSAMYLCASTPREKGTTEAFFGQGTRLTVV.

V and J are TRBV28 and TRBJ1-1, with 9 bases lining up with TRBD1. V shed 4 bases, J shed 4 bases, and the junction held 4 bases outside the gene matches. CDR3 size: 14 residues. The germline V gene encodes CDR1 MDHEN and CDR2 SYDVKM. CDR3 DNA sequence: TGTGCCAGCAGTTGGGACAGGGAGGCCACTGAAGCTTTCTTT. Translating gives CASSWDREATEAFF.

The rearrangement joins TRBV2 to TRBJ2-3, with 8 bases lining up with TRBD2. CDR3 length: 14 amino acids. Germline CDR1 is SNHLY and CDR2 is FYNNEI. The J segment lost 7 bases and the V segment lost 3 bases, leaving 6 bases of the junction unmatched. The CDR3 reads CASSENSGAHTQYF. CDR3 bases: TGTGCCAGCAGTGAGAATAGCGGGGCGCATACGCAGTATTTT. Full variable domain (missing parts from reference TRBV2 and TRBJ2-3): EPEVTQTPSHQVTQMGQEVILRCVPISNHLYFYWYRQILGQKVEFLVSFYNNEISEKSEIFDDQFSVERPDGSNFTLKIRSTKLEDSAMYFCASSENSGAHTQYFGPGTRLTVL.

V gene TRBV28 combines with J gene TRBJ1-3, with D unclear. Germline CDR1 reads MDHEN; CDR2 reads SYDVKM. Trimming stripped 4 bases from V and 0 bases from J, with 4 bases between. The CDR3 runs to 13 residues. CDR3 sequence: CASSSLSGNTIYF. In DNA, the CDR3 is TGTGCCAGCAGTTCCCTCTCTGGAAACACCATATATTTT.